The 15 T cell receptor beta chains below all came from one sample that was sequenced in a study of blood T cell repertoires in COVID-19. The data were produced by immunoSEQ multiplex PCR, yet TCRdb's version contains in-frame clones alone and is incomplete. The sample has some 170,000 clones, approximately 95% seen once. The sequencing sample was made of peripheral blood. The receptors derive from a woman aged 60 to 75 with COVID-19, enrolled during active disease.

The J gene is TRBJ2-1, the V gene TRBV27, with D possibly matching TRBD1 (5 bases). Germline lookup yields CDR1 MNHEY and CDR2 SMNVEV (reference sequence). Between the trimmed V and J ends, which lost 5 bases and 3 bases, there was a span of 11 bases. The CDR3 has 14 residues. In nucleotides, the CDR3 is TGTGCCAGCAGTCAATTCGACAGCTACAATGAGCAGTTCTTC. The encoded protein is CASSQFDSYNEQFF.

This clone was seen just once. The rearrangement uses TRBV6-5 and TRBJ1-2, with D uncertain. Germline V gene data show CDR1 as MNHEY and CDR2 as SVGAGI. The CDR3 covers 13 residues. V lost 2 bases and J lost 1, with 5 bases in between. In DNA, the CDR3 is TGTGCCAGCAGTTACGCTAATAACTATGGCTACACCTTC. Encoded protein: CASSYANNYGYTF.

This clone has just a few counts. The chain employs TRBV4-3 and TRBJ2-5; TRBD2 matches 8 bases. The germline V gene encodes CDR1 LGHNA and CDR2 YSLEER. Trimming took 2 bases from V and 5 from J; bases not matched to a gene: 7. The CDR3 consists of 15 residues. CDR3 residues: CASSQFMLAGETQYF. The CDR3 DNA sequence: TGCGCCAGCAGCCAATTCATGCTAGCGGGCGAGACCCAGTACTTC.

The chain uses TRBV4-3 and TRBJ1-3, with a possible D match to TRBD1 (6 bases). This CDR3 spans 13 amino acids. Trimming removed 0 bases at V and 16 bases at J, with 16 bases between. Looked up from germline, CDR1 is LGHNA and CDR2 is YSLEER. CDR3 residues: CASSQEGTGTRYF. The CDR3 bases are TGCGCCAGCAGCCAAGAAGGAACAGGGACTAGGTATTTT.

The chain is built from TRBV30 and TRBJ2-5; 8 bases line up with TRBD2. V shed 2 bases, J shed 6 bases, and the junction held 5 bases outside the gene matches. The CDR3 loop spans 13 amino acids. The germline V gene has CDR1 GTSNPN and CDR2 SVGIG (reference sequence). The CDR3 DNA reads TGTGCCTGGAGTAACAGCGGGGGTAAGACCCAGTACTTC. Residues: CAWSNSGGKTQYF.

The V call is TRBV6-5, the J call TRBJ2-1; tentatively, D is TRBD2 (7 bases). Germline CDR1 and CDR2: MNHEY and SVGAGI. The CDR3 consists of 15 residues. The V and J ends lost 2 bases and 7 bases respectively, with 15 bases between them. The CDR3 bases are TGTGCCAGCAGTTACGGCGGGGGCCTCGGAAATGAGCAGTTCTTC. Amino acid sequence: CASSYGGGLGNEQFF.

The chain combines TRBV7-9 with TRBJ1-6; the match to TRBD1 covers 10 bases. CDR1 and CDR2 from the germline V gene are SEHNR and FQNEAQ (reference sequence). With 5 bases clipped from V and 8 bases from J, the junction kept 9 bases outside the gene matches. This CDR3 has 16 amino acids. CDR3 region: CASSPGQGILHSPLHF. The CDR3 nucleotides read TGTGCCAGCAGCCCGGGACAGGGGATTTTGCATTCACCCCTCCACTTT.

The chain recombines TRBV7-2 with TRBJ1-4, with TRBD1 matching 12 bases. This CDR3 spans 16 amino acids. V gave up 5 bases and J gave up 10 bases; unmatched junction bases: 11. Germline V gene sequence: CDR1 SGHTA, CDR2 FQGNSA. In DNA form, the CDR3 reads TGTGCCAGCAGCCAGGTCCTGGGACAGGGGGCTGGAAAACTGTTTTTT. This translates into CASSQVLGQGAGKLFF.

As to this clone: The junction shows a germline mismatch at one end, possibly a read error. This chain links TRBV7-9 with TRBJ1-6; TRBD1 is a possible D gene (6 bases). The CDR3 has 12 residues. CDR1 SEHNR and CDR2 FQNEAQ come from the germline V gene (reference sequence). Written as DNA, the CDR3 is TGTGCCAGCAGCCAAGAATTGGGACACTATCTCTTT. Protein product: CASSQELGHYLF.

The rearrangement joins TRBV7-2 to TRBJ1-1; 8 nucleotides match TRBD1. Trimming at V came to 1 base and at J to 1 base, leaving 5 bases not matched to a gene. CDR1 and CDR2 (germline): SGHTA, FQGNSA. The CDR3 loop spans 16 amino acids. The CDR3 sequence is CASSLEAGGWNTEAFF. The CDR3 DNA sequence: TGTGCCAGCAGCTTAGAAGCAGGGGGCTGGAACACTGAAGCTTTCTTT.

The genes are TRBV6-5 and TRBJ1-4; perhaps TRBD1 as D (6 bases). Trimming removed 0 bases from V and 5 bases from J, with 10 bases in between. The germline V gene encodes CDR1 MNHEY and CDR2 SVGAGI. The CDR3 consists of 15 residues. The CDR3 nucleotides read TGTGCCAGCAGTTACTCAGGACAGCAGAATGAAAAACTGTTTTTT. Translating it yields CASSYSGQQNEKLFF.

The J gene is TRBJ1-1, the V gene TRBV27; 8 bases align to TRBD1. Germline V gene data show CDR1 as MNHEY and CDR2 as SMNVEV (reference sequence). The trim removed 6 bases at V and 5 bases at J, leaving 8 bases unmatched. The CDR3 extends over 14 amino acids. The CDR3 bases are TGTGCCAGCAGCGACAGGGGCCGGGGGACTGAAGCTTTCTTT. Amino acids: CASSDRGRGTEAFF.

The chain is built from TRBV3-1 (or the pseudogene TRBV3-2) and TRBJ1-1; D not resolved. The CDR3 loop spans 17 amino acids. The V and J ends lost 1 base and 0 bases respectively, with 15 bases between them. The germline CDR1 and CDR2 sequences are LGHDT and YNNKEL (reference sequence). CDR3 DNA: TGTGCCAGCAGCCAAGTCGCGGCCCGGCGGGTGAACACTGAAGCTTTCTTT. It is translated as CASSQVAARRVNTEAFF.

The chain combines TRBV3-1 (or the pseudogene TRBV3-2) with TRBJ1-6; D remains ambiguous. Deletions cut 1 base from V and 4 bases from J, with 5 bases between. The CDR3 has 14 amino acids. Germline loops: CDR1 LGHDT, CDR2 YNNKEL (reference sequence). CDR3 amino acids: CASSQGQYNSPLHF. Written as DNA, the CDR3 is TGTGCCAGCAGCCAAGGCCAGTATAATTCACCCCTCCACTTT.

The chain recombines TRBV10-3 with TRBJ2-2; 8 bases match TRBD2. Trimming cost V 4 bases and J 0 bases; bases outside gene matches: 7. CDR1 ENHRY and CDR2 SYGVKD come from the germline V gene. This CDR3 spans 17 amino acids. In DNA form, the CDR3 reads TGTGCCATCAGTGCGCGGGGGGTATACGCGAACACCGGGGAGCTGTTTTTT. As protein: CAISARGVYANTGELFF.